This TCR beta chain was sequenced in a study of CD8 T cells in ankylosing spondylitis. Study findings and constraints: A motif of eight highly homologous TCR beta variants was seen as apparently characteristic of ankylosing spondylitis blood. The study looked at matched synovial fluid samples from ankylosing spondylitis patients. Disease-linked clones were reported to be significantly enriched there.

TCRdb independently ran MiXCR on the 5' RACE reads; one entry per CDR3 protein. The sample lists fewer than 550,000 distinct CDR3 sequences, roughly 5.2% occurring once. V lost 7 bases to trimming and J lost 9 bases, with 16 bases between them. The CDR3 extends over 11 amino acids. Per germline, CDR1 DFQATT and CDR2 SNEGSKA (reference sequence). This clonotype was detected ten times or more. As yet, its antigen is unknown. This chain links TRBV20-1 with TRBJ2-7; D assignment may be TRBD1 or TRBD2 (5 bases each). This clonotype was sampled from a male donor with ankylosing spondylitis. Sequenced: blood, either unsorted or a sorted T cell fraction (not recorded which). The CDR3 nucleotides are TGCAGTGTGTCTGGGGGTTATGGGCAGTACTTC. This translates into CSVSGGYGQYF.